Listed below are T cell receptor beta chains from one sample, sequenced in a study of beta chain features in type 1 diabetes. The protocol was immunoSEQ multiplex PCR, while the TCRdb copy is restricted to in-frame clones and leaves out a portion. The repertoire holds 250,000 or so clones, with about a fifth as singletons. Material for sequencing was naive CD4+ T cells from blood. The receptors here all came from a middle-aged woman with type 1 diabetes. Both conserved end residues are part of each CDR3. D genes are given only for firm matches. For some rows the clone size is stated as once, few or many, or as a class when expanded; others skip it.

NA	TRBD1	TRBV4-3	TRBJ1-4	CASSQLQGAGNEKLFF	TGCGCCAGCAGCCAACTACAGGGGGCGGGAAATGAAAAACTGTTTTTT
few	NA	TRBV30	TRBJ1-5	CAWNAGEASQPQHF	TGTGCCTGGAACGCGGGTGAGGCGAGCCAGCCCCAGCATTTT
NA	TRBD2	TRBV5-6	TRBJ2-7	CASSLRSGIFYEQYF	TGTGCCAGCAGCTTGAGAAGCGGGATTTTCTACGAGCAGTACTTC
few	NA	TRBV15	TRBJ2-3	CATREVGPDTQYF	TGTGCCACCAGAGAGGTCGGTCCAGATACGCAGTATTTT
NA	NA	TRBV29-1	TRBJ2-3	CSVAPRLSTDTQYF	TGCAGCGTTGCGCCCCGACTTAGCACAGATACGCAGTATTTT
NA	TRBD1	TRBV4-1	TRBJ1-6	CASSRGQGYSPLHF	TGCGCCAGCAGCCGTGGACAGGGGTATTCACCCCTCCACTTT
NA	NA	TRBV27	TRBJ2-7	CASSFAGGTGEQYF	TGTGCCAGCAGTTTCGCAGGTGGTACAGGCGAGCAGTACTTC
once	NA	TRBV28	TRBJ2-6	CASGWWGAGANVLTF	TGTGCCAGCGGGTGGTGGGGCGCTGGGGCCAACGTCCTGACTTTC
few	TRBD1	TRBV10-3	TRBJ1-5	CAISGGQNSNQPQHF	TGTGCCATCAGTGGGGGACAGAATAGCAATCAGCCCCAGCATTTT
NA	TRBD1	TRBV2	TRBJ1-1	CASSSDRGGEAFF	TGTGCCAGCAGTTCGGACAGGGGCGGAGAAGCTTTCTTT
few	TRBD1	TRBV18	TRBJ2-2	CASSPTGSTGELFF	TGTGCCAGCTCTCCGACAGGGTCCACCGGGGAGCTGTTTTTT
NA	NA	TRBV15	TRBJ1-1	CATSRDQGRGTEAFF	TGTGCCACCAGCAGAGATCAGGGGCGAGGGACTGAAGCTTTCTTT
NA	NA	TRBV6-5	TRBJ2-5	CASSKQGEETQYF	TGTGCCAGCAGTAAACAGGGAGAAGAGACCCAGTACTTC
NA	TRBD1	TRBV28	TRBJ2-7	CASIPGQQAYEQYF	TGTGCCAGCATTCCGGGACAGCAGGCCTACGAGCAGTACTTC
NA	TRBD1	TRBV28	TRBJ1-4	CASSPGQGREKLFF	TGTGCCAGCAGTCCCGGACAGGGAAGGGAAAAACTGTTTTTT
few	TRBD2	TRBV18	TRBJ2-1	CASSPGLGGSYNEQFF	TGTGCCAGCTCACCAGGGCTGGGAGGGTCCTACAATGAGCAGTTCTTC
NA	TRBD1	TRBV7-9	TRBJ1-1	CASSPDRGGYTEAFF	TGTGCCAGCAGCCCGGACAGGGGTGGGTACACTGAAGCTTTCTTT
NA	NA	TRBV29-1	TRBJ2-7	CSVDFGAGVYEQYF	TGCAGCGTTGACTTTGGGGCAGGGGTTTACGAGCAGTACTTC
NA	NA	TRBV6-6	TRBJ2-5	CASSSGETQYF	TGTGCCAGCAGTTCGGGAGAGACCCAGTACTTC
NA	NA	TRBV28	TRBJ1-5	CASRGSIYQPQHF	TGTGCCAGCAGGGGGAGCATCTATCAGCCCCAGCATTTT
few	TRBD1	TRBV11-2	TRBJ2-2	CASSLGQGRAGELFF	TGTGCCAGCAGCTTGGGACAGGGTCGGGCCGGGGAGCTGTTTTTT
NA	TRBD1	TRBV15	TRBJ1-1	CATSRGGTGGDEAFF	TGTGCCACCAGCAGAGGTGGGACAGGGGGCGATGAAGCTTTCTTT
few	TRBD1	TRBV29-1	TRBJ2-2	CSAHQGAGELFF	TGCAGCGCCCACCAGGGGGCCGGGGAGCTGTTTTTT
NA	TRBD2	TRBV5-6	TRBJ2-1	CASRTGTSGLYNEQFF	TGTGCCAGCAGGACCGGGACTAGCGGACTATACAATGAGCAGTTCTTC
NA	TRBD2	TRBV28	TRBJ2-7	CASIPGGTSPYEQYF	TGTGCCAGCATCCCGGGGGGGACATCCCCCTACGAGCAGTACTTC
few	NA	TRBV7-8	TRBJ1-5	CASSLGTDSGQPQHF	TGTGCCAGCAGCTTAGGAACGGACAGCGGTCAGCCCCAGCATTTT
few	NA	TRBV7-2	TRBJ1-1	CASSPFGGLTNTEAFF	TGTGCCAGCAGCCCATTTGGGGGGTTAACGAACACTGAAGCTTTCTTT
NA	NA	TRBV5-6	TRBJ1-5	CASSSTGLGNQPQHF	TGTGCCAGCAGCTCCACAGGGCTGGGCAATCAGCCCCAGCATTTT
NA	TRBD1	TRBV9	TRBJ2-5	CASSITGAGETQYF	TGTGCCAGCAGCATCACAGGGGCTGGGGAGACCCAGTACTTC
NA	NA	TRBV5-1	TRBJ1-3	CASTSGMAGNTIYF	TGCGCCAGCACCTCAGGGATGGCTGGAAACACCATATATTTT
NA	NA	TRBV7-2	TRBJ2-1	CASSLIPRYNEQFF	TGTGCCAGCAGCTTAATTCCCAGATACAATGAGCAGTTCTTC
NA	NA	TRBV27	TRBJ1-2	CASSQKDSGYGYTF	TGTGCCAGCAGTCAGAAGGACTCGGGCTATGGCTACACCTTC
few	TRBD1	TRBV4-2	TRBJ2-2	CASRAPDRGTGELFF	TGTGCCAGCAGAGCACCCGACAGGGGAACCGGGGAGCTGTTTTTT
NA	TRBD1	TRBV10-3	TRBJ2-5	CAISRTGGQETQYF	TGTGCCATCAGCCGGACAGGGGGTCAAGAGACCCAGTACTTC
NA	TRBD1	TRBV18	TRBJ2-5	CASSRDRQETQYF	TGTGCCAGCTCACGGGACAGACAAGAGACCCAGTACTTC
few	NA	TRBV29-1	TRBJ1-2	CSVARRGANYGYTF	TGCAGCGTGGCGCGCAGGGGAGCTAACTATGGCTACACCTTC
few	NA	TRBV4-3	TRBJ2-3	CASSHSTREDTQYF	TGCGCCAGCAGCCACAGCACTAGAGAAGATACGCAGTATTTT
NA	NA	TRBV12-5	TRBJ2-3	CASGQQADTQYF	TGTGCTAGTGGACAACAGGCGGATACGCAGTATTTT
NA	NA	TRBV30	TRBJ2-2	CAWSFSGELFF	TGTGCCTGGAGTTTCTCCGGGGAGCTGTTTTTT
few	TRBD2	TRBV7-2	TRBJ2-7	CASSPQTSGPSYEQYF	TGTGCCAGCAGCCCCCAGACTAGCGGGCCCTCCTACGAGCAGTACTTC
NA	NA	TRBV7-2	TRBJ2-1	CASSFLVEQFF	TGTGCCAGCAGCTTCCTAGTAGAGCAGTTCTTC
few	TRBD2	TRBV9	TRBJ2-5	CASSPSSGSGETQYF	TGTGCCAGCAGTCCCTCTAGCGGGAGCGGAGAGACCCAGTACTTC
NA	NA	TRBV19	TRBJ1-2	CASSNTGTDGYTF	TGTGCCAGTAGTAACACAGGGACCGATGGCTACACCTTC
few	TRBD2	TRBV7-2	TRBJ2-2	CASSLATLAGAGELFF	TGTGCCAGCAGCTTAGCAACCCTAGCGGGTGCCGGGGAGCTGTTTTTT
NA	TRBD1	TRBV2	TRBJ1-5	CASSVGTGGNQPQHF	TGTGCCAGCAGTGTTGGAACAGGGGGCAATCAGCCCCAGCATTTT
few	TRBD2	TRBV6-5	TRBJ2-5	CASSRGLAGAETQYF	TGTGCCAGCAGTCGTGGACTAGCGGGAGCAGAGACCCAGTACTTC
NA	TRBD2	TRBV25-1	TRBJ2-1	CASRNPTSAGYNEQFF	TGTGCCAGCAGGAACCCAACTAGCGCTGGCTACAATGAGCAGTTCTTC
NA	TRBD1	TRBV28	TRBJ2-1	CASGPTTGGKGWYNEQFF	TGTGCCAGCGGTCCGACCACAGGGGGTAAGGGGTGGTACAATGAGCAGTTCTTC
few	TRBD1	TRBV2	TRBJ1-5	CASSLTGWQPQHF	TGTGCCAGCAGTCTGACAGGGTGGCAGCCCCAGCATTTT
few	NA	TRBV2	TRBJ2-7	CASRGSGTSFYEQYF	TGTGCCAGCAGAGGATCCGGGACAAGCTTTTACGAGCAGTACTTC
NA	NA	TRBV27	TRBJ2-3	CASSLSRVGDTQYF	TGTGCCAGCAGTTTAAGCAGGGTTGGAGATACGCAGTATTTT
NA	NA	TRBV30	TRBJ1-2	CAWRWTWEGYTF	TGTGCCTGGAGATGGACGTGGGAGGGCTACACCTTC
NA	NA	TRBV29-1	TRBJ2-7	CSVEEERDEQYF	TGCAGCGTTGAAGAAGAGAGGGACGAGCAGTACTTC
NA	NA	TRBV11-1	TRBJ1-2	CASSLSGDGYTF	TGTGCCAGCAGCTTATCGGGTGATGGCTACACCTTC
few	TRBD1	TRBV6-5	TRBJ2-7	CASSLNRGVHEQYF	TGTGCCAGCAGTTTAAACAGGGGGGTCCACGAGCAGTACTTC